This T cell receptor beta chain was sequenced for a study of chemoradiotherapy in HPV16-positive cancers (dated by TCRdb to between 2021 and 2022). Regarding the study in general: Candidate HPV-specific T-cell clones and common TCR motifs were defined by functional T-cell assays performed on cells from a couple of HPV16-positive patients. Whether T-cell immunity against the HPV oncoproteins E6 and E7 changes during chemoradiotherapy and whether survival is affected by this immunity were examined in the study. The candidate HPV-specific TCRs and motifs were then tracked in TCR repertoires from 86 patients with HPV-related cancers. Overall study outcomes, separate from this receptor: The functional definition of HPV-specific T cells was derived from only two HPV16-positive patients, and the survival association was reported for HPV16-positive patients. Expansion of candidate HPV-specific clones and E7-related TCR motifs was observed in the tumor microenvironment during treatment, whereas no such expansion was observed for non-HPV-specific T cells. Among HPV16-positive patients, expansion of HPV-responsive T cells during chemoradiotherapy was associated with better recurrence-free survival.

Worth noting for this clone: Its specific antigen is unknown. Base qualities were left out, and no much larger clone turns up one base away.

V is shortened by 0 bases, J by 7 bases, and the region joining them spans 5 bases. Taken from cysteine to phenylalanine, the CDR3 has 12 residues. The read is trimmed to its CDR3 DNA, 36 bases read in frame from base 1. As encoded in the germline V gene (reference sequence), CDR1 is SGHNT while CDR2 is YYREEE. The library came from the immunoSEQ multiplex PCR assay. Not all clones reach the TCRdb copy of this immuneACCESS table, which keeps in-frame sequences only. Checked studies attribute under half of the gap to unresolved V genes and leave the rest unexplained. The sample records over 200 clones, 80% to 85% of which are singletons. The ten largest clones capture 8.5% to 10% of the sample. Repertoires were sampled multiple times during chemoradiotherapy, which allowed clonal expansion in the tumor microenvironment to be followed.

This TCR derives from a human donor with HPV-associated anogenital cancer. The sample consisted of tumor tissue, taken from a patient who underwent chemoradiotherapy. The sequence joins TRBV5-4 to TRBJ1-5; no D gene call is confident. The DNA reads as follows: TGTGCCAGCAGCTTGGATCAGCAGCCCCAGCATTTT. This gives the protein CASSLDQQPQHF.